In this sample, the clone carrying this TCR beta chain turned up a few times. The entry originates in a study of blood T cell repertoires in COVID-19. Study overall: The analysed material was cDNA or gDNA that came from T cells, B-cell-depleted T cells, or PBMCs.

The study recruited people aged 18 to 89 years across around 24 US areas. Cohort allocation depended upon clinical history that participants reported. The germline V gene has CDR1 SGHDN and CDR2 FVKESK. Trimming removed 0 bases from V and 1 base from J, with 3 bases in between. The CDR3 covers 13 residues. Authors' analysis steps: Using reference gene primer amplification, nucleated cell counts were estimated. The repertoire was sequenced with immunoSEQ multiplex PCR; TCRdb's copy has only in-frame clones and lacks some. V and J calls and clone size are as listed in that table; D and trimming were resolved from the DNA. Of over 200,000 clones listed, over 80% were seen once; the top ten hold 1.2%.

The receptor's source is a human donor in a cohort exposed to, infected with or recovered from COVID-19 (not recorded which). The donor label of this sample is uncertain. The genes are TRBV14 and TRBJ1-1, with D unclear. The sample consisted of PBMCs or T cells enriched from blood (not recorded which). The chain's CDR3 is CASSQDQNTEAFF. The CDR3 DNA sequence: TGTGCCAGCAGCCAAGATCAGAACACTGAAGCTTTCTTT.